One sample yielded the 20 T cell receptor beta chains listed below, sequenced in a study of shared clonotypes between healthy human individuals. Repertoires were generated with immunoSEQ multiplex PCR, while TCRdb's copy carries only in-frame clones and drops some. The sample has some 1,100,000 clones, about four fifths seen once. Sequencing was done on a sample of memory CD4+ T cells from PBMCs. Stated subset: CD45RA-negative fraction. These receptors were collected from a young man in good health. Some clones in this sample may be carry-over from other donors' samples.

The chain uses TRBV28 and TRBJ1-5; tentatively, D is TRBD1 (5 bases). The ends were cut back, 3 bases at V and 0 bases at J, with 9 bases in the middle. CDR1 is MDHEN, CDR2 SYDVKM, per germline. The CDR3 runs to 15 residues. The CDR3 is CASSFGTGSNQPQHF. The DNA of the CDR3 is TGTGCCAGCAGTTTCGGGACGGGTAGCAATCAGCCCCAGCATTTT. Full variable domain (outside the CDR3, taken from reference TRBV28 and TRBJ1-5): DVKVTQSSRYLVKRTGEKVFLECVQDMDHENMFWYRQDPGLGLRLIYFSYDVKMKEKGDIPEGYSVSREKKERFSLILESASTNQTSMYLCASSFGTGSNQPQHFGDGTRLSIL.

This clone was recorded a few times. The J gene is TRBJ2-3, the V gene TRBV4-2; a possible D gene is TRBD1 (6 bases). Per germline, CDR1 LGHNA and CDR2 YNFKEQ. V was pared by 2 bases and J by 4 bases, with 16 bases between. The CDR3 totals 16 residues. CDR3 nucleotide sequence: TGTGCCAGCAGCCAATCAAACGCTGGGGGCCCAGATACGCAGTATTTT. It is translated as CASSQSNAGGPDTQYF.

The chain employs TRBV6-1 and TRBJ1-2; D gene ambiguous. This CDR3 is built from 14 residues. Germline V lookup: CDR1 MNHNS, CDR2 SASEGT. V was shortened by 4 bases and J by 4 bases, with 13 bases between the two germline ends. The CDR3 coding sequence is TGTGCCAGCAGTGGCACCTCGTCCTTCTATGGCTACACCTTC. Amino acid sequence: CASSGTSSFYGYTF.

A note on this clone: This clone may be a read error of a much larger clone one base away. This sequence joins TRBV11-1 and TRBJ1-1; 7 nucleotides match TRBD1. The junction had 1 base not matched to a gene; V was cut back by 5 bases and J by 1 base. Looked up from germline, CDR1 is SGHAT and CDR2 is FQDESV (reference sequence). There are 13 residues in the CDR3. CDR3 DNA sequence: TGTGCCAGCAGCCGGGACAGGAACACTGAAGCTTTCTTT. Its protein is CASSRDRNTEAFF. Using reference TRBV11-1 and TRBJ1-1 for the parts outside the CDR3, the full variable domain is EAEVAQSPRYKITEKSQAVAFWCDPISGHATLYWYRQILGQGPELLVQFQDESVVDDSQLPKDRFSAERLKGVDSTLKIQPAELGDSAMYLCASSRDRNTEAFFGQGTRLTVV.

In DNA form, the CDR3 reads TGTGCCAGCAGGGGAGGGGGCACCTATCAGCCCCAGCATTTT. Translating it yields CASRGGGTYQPQHF. The chain employs TRBV2 and TRBJ1-5; 7 bases align to TRBD1. Trimming removed 6 bases from V and 5 bases from J; junction bases left unmatched: 7. The CDR3 sequence is 14 residues long. Per germline, CDR1 SNHLY and CDR2 FYNNEI.

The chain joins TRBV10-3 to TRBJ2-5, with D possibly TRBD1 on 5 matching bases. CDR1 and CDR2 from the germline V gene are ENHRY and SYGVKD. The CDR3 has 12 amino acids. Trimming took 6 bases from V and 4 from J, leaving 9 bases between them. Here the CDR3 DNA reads TGTGCCATCAGCCAGGGAAGAGAGACCCAGTACTTC. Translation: CAISQGRETQYF.

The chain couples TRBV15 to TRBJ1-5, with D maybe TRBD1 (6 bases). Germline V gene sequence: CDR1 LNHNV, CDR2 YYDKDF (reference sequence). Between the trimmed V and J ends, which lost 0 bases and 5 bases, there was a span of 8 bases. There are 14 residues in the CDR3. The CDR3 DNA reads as TGTGCCACCAGCAGAGATAGGACAGATCAGCCCCAGCATTTT. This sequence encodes CATSRDRTDQPQHF.

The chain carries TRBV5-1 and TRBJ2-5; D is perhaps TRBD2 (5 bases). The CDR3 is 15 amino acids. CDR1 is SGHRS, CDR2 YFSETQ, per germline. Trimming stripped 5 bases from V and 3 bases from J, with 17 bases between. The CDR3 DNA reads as TGCGCCAGCAGAAGATCCCCGCGGGTTGAAGAGACCCAGTACTTC. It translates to CASRRSPRVEETQYF.

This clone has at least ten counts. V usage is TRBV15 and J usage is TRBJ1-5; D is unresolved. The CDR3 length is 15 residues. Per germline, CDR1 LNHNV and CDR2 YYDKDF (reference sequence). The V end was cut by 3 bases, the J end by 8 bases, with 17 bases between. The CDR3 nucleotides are TGTGCCACCAGCAGTCACCAACTTGGACGGAAGCCCCAGCATTTT. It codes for CATSSHQLGRKPQHF.

CDR3 in DNA: TGTGCCAGCAGACCGGGACAGGTGTCCTACGAGCAGTACTTC. This gives the protein CASRPGQVSYEQYF. The rearrangement joins TRBV2 to TRBJ2-7; 8 bases agree with TRBD1. The CDR3 loop spans 14 amino acids. Germline-derived CDR1 and CDR2 are SNHLY and FYNNEI. Trimming removed 6 bases from V and 1 base from J; junction bases left unmatched: 5. Full variable domain (outside the CDR3, taken from reference TRBV2 and TRBJ2-7): EPEVTQTPSHQVTQMGQEVILRCVPISNHLYFYWYRQILGQKVEFLVSFYNNEISEKSEIFDDQFSVERPDGSNFTLKIRSTKLEDSAMYFCASRPGQVSYEQYFGPGTRLTVT.

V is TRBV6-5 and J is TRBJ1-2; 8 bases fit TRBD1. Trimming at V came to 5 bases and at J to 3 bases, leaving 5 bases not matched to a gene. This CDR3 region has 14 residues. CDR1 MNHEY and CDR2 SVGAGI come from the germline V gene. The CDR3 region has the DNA TGTGCCAGCAGTCGTGACAGGGGATACTATGGCTACACCTTC. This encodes CASSRDRGYYGYTF.

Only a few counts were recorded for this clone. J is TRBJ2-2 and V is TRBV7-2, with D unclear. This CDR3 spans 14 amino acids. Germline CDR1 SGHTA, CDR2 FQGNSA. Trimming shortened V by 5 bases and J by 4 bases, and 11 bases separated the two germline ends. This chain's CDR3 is CASSPSAGTGELFF. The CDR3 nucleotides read TGTGCCAGCAGCCCCAGCGCCGGCACCGGGGAGCTGTTTTTT.

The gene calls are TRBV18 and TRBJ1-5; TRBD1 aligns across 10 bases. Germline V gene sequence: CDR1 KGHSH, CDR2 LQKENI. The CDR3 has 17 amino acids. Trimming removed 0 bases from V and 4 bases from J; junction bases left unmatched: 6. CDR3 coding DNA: TGTGCCAGCTCACCACCGGCTGGGACAGGGGCGAATCAGCCCCAGCATTTT. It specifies CASSPPAGTGANQPQHF.

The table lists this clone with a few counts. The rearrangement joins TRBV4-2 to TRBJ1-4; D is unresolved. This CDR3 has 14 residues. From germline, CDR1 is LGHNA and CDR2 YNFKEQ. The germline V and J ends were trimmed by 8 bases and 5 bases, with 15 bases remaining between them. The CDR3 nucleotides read TGTGCCAGCGGCGAGGACGGCCGAAATGAAAAACTGTTTTTT. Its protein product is CASGEDGRNEKLFF.

CDR3 coding DNA: TGTGCCAGCTCGACCGGGGGGCCGGCAACTAATGAAAAACTGTTTTTT. Protein: CASSTGGPATNEKLFF. The J gene is TRBJ1-4, the V gene TRBV18; tentative D call: TRBD1 (6 bases). Germline V gene lookup returns CDR1 KGHSH and CDR2 LQKENI. CDR3 length: 16 amino acids. V lost 6 bases and J 0 bases, leaving 14 bases between the germline ends.

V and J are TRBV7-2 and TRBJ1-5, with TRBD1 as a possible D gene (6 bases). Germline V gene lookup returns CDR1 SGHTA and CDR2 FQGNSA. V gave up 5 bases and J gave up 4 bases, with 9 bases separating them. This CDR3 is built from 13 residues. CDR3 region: CASSQGTNQPQHF. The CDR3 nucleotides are TGTGCCAGCAGCCAGGGGACGAATCAGCCCCAGCATTTT.

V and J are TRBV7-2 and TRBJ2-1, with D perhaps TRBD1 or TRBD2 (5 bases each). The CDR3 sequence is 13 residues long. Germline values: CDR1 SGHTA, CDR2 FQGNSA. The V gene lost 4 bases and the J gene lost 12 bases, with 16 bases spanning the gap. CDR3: CASSWRPGRTQFF. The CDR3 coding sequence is TGTGCCAGCAGCTGGAGACCGGGACGGACGCAGTTCTTC.

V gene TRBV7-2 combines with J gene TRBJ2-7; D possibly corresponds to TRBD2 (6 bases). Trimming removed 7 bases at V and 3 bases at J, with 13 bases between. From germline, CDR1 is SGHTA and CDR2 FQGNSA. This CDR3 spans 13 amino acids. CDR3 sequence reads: CASTGWRDYEQYF. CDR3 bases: TGTGCCAGCACGGGGTGGAGGGACTACGAGCAGTACTTC.

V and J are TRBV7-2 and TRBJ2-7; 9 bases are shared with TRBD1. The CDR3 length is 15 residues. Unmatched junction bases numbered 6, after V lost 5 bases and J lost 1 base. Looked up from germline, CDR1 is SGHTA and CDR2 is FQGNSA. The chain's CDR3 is CASSLGTGPSYEQYF. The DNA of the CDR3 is TGTGCCAGCAGCCTCGGGACAGGGCCTTCCTACGAGCAGTACTTC. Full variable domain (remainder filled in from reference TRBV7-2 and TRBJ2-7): GAGVSQSPSNKVTEKGKDVELRCDPISGHTALYWYRQSLGQGLEFLIYFQGNSAPDKSGLPSDRFSAERTGGSVSTLTIQRTQQEDSAVYLCASSLGTGPSYEQYFGPGTRLTVT.

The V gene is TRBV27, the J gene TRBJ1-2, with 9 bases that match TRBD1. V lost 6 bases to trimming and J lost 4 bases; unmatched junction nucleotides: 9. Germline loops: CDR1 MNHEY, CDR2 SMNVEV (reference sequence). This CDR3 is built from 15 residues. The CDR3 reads CASRPTGGRSYGYTF. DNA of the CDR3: TGTGCCAGCAGGCCCACAGGGGGCCGGAGCTATGGCTACACCTTC.